These 15 T cell receptor beta chains were sequenced from one sample in a study of cytomegalovirus exposure and HLA in healthy donors. It was with 60 Vbeta and 13 Jbeta primers that the PCR ran. The method was immunoSEQ multiplex PCR; TCRdb's version includes in-frame clones alone and lacks a portion of them. Altogether about 160,000 clones are present, around four fifths being singletons, with the ten largest covering about 1.3%. Specimen: PBMCs. These receptors were collected from a man between 25 and 39 years old in good health and CMV-seronegative.

The rearrangement uses TRBV7-3 and TRBJ1-1; tentatively, D is TRBD1 (5 bases). The CDR3 extends over 13 amino acids. V was shortened by 5 bases and J by 1 base, with 8 bases between the two germline ends. Germline V gene sequence: CDR1 SGHTA, CDR2 FQGTGA. The CDR3 coding sequence is TGTGCCAGCAGCACGACAGCGAACACTGAAGCTTTCTTT. Residues: CASSTTANTEAFF. Filled out from reference TRBV7-3 and TRBJ1-1, the complete variable domain reads GAGVSQTPSNKVTEKGKYVELRCDPISGHTALYWYRQSLGQGPEFLIYFQGTGAADDSGLPNDRFFAVRPEGSVSTLKIQRTERGDSAVYLCASSTTANTEAFFGQGTRLTVV.

The chain employs TRBV7-9 and TRBJ1-2; TRBD1 matches at 7 bases. CDR1 and CDR2 from the germline V gene are SEHNR and FQNEAQ (reference sequence). The CDR3 totals 16 residues. V lost 2 bases and J lost 7; bases outside the gene matches: 13. The CDR3 spells CASSLSPTHRGGGYTF. The CDR3 DNA reads TGTGCCAGCAGCTTATCTCCTACCCACAGGGGAGGTGGCTACACCTTC.

The gene calls are TRBV15 and TRBJ2-5; 10 nucleotides line up with TRBD1. Germline CDR1 LNHNV, CDR2 YYDKDF (reference sequence). With V trimmed by 4 bases and J by 0 bases, 2 bases remained unmatched. The CDR3 is 15 amino acids. The CDR3 nucleotides read TGTGCCACCAGCATTGGACAGGGGGACCAAGAGACCCAGTACTTC. Translation gives CATSIGQGDQETQYF.

This clone was observed a handful of times. The rearrangement joins TRBV30 to TRBJ1-5; no definite D call. CDR3 length: 13 amino acids. The ends were cut back, 3 bases at V and 2 bases at J, with 8 bases in the middle. Germline V gene data show CDR1 as GTSNPN and CDR2 as SVGIG (reference sequence). The CDR3 coding sequence is TGTGCCTGGAGCGGTACGGGCAATCAGCCCCAGCATTTT. Protein sequence: CAWSGTGNQPQHF.

In this sample, this clone turned up a few times. This chain uses TRBV6-1 with TRBJ2-1; 12 nucleotides agree with TRBD2. V lost 2 bases to trimming and J lost 1 base; unmatched junction nucleotides: 6. This CDR3 contains 18 residues. Germline-derived CDR1 and CDR2 are MNHNS and SASEGT. This CDR3 reads CASSESPSGGVSYNEQFF. The CDR3 DNA is TGTGCCAGCAGTGAAAGCCCTAGCGGGGGGGTGTCCTACAATGAGCAGTTCTTC.

This chain connects TRBV30 to TRBJ2-2; D possibly corresponds to TRBD1 (6 bases). The CDR3 spans 14 residues. Per the germline V gene, CDR1 is GTSNPN and CDR2 is SVGIG (reference sequence). V was pared by 5 bases and J by 7 bases, with 17 bases between. The CDR3 is CAWLRTVAIGELFF. CDR3 in DNA: TGTGCCTGGTTGCGGACAGTCGCGATCGGGGAGCTGTTTTTT. Full variable domain (rest looked up from reference TRBV30 and TRBJ2-2): SQTIHQWPATLVQPVGSPLSLECTVEGTSNPNLYWYRQAAGRGLQLLFYSVGIGQISSEVPQNLSASRPQDRQFILSSKKLLLSDSGFYLCAWLRTVAIGELFFGEGSRLTVL.

This sequence joins TRBV2 and TRBJ2-2; tentatively, D is TRBD1 (6 bases). The V gene's germline CDR1 is SNHLY and CDR2 FYNNEI. The CDR3 length is 14 residues. The ends were cut back, 1 base at V and 6 bases at J, with 9 bases in the middle. CDR3 amino acids: CASSEVQGPGELFF. The CDR3 nucleotides are TGTGCCAGCAGTGAAGTGCAGGGGCCCGGGGAGCTGTTTTTT.

The gene calls are TRBV29-1 and TRBJ1-4; no clear D. Germline CDR1 and CDR2: SQVTM and ANQGSEA. The CDR3 has 11 amino acids. With 2 bases removed from V and 6 bases from J, the gap between germline ends came to 4 bases. CDR3 nucleotides: TGCAGCGTTGAAACAGATGAAAAACTGTTTTTT. It codes for CSVETDEKLFF.

The chain carries TRBV29-1 and TRBJ2-7, with 7 bases lining up with TRBD2. Germline V gives CDR1 SQVTM, CDR2 ANQGSEA. After removal of 1 base from V and 0 bases from J, the junction contained 12 bases not matched to a gene. The CDR3 is 17 amino acids. DNA of the CDR3: TGCAGCGTTGAAGTCCTTCCTGGGAGGGCCAGCTCCTACGAGCAGTACTTC. Its translation is CSVEVLPGRASSYEQYF.

The chain uses TRBV7-9 and TRBJ2-6; D is ambiguous. Germline CDR1 SEHNR, CDR2 FQNEAQ (reference sequence). The CDR3 is 16 residues long. Trimming left V 2 bases short and J 0 bases short, with 8 bases between. The CDR3 here is CASSLQIGSGANVLTF. The CDR3, as DNA: TGTGCCAGCAGCTTACAAATCGGCTCTGGGGCCAACGTCCTGACTTTC. Full variable domain (rest looked up from reference TRBV7-9 and TRBJ2-6): DTGVSQNPRHKITKRGQNVTFRCDPISEHNRLYWYRQTLGQGPEFLTYFQNEAQLEKSRLLSDRFSAERPKGSFSTLEIQRTEQGDSAMYLCASSLQIGSGANVLTFGAGSRLTVL.

The chain has TRBV5-4 and TRBJ2-7, with D perhaps TRBD1 (6 bases). The V gene's germline CDR1 is SGHNT and CDR2 YYREEE (reference sequence). The CDR3 is 13 amino acids. The V and J ends lost 4 bases and 0 bases respectively, with 8 bases between them. This CDR3 reads CASSGGSSYEQYF. The CDR3 coding sequence is TGTGCCAGCAGCGGGGGCAGCTCCTACGAGCAGTACTTC. The full variable domain, with the rest looked up from reference TRBV5-4 and TRBJ2-7, is ETGVTQSPTHLIKTRGQQVTLRCSSQSGHNTVSWYQQALGQGPQFIFQYYREEENGRGNFPPRFSGLQFPNYSSELNVNALELDDSALYLCASSGGSSYEQYFGPGTRLTVT.

The V call is TRBV9, the J call TRBJ2-7; 10 bases line up with TRBD2. CDR1 is SGDLS, CDR2 YYNGEE, per germline. The ends lost 0 bases at V and 4 bases at J; junction bases unmatched: 7. The CDR3 is made up of 16 amino acids. The CDR3 spells CASSVGGLAGAYEQYF. DNA of the CDR3: TGTGCCAGCAGCGTAGGTGGGCTAGCGGGAGCGTACGAGCAGTACTTC.

In DNA, the CDR3 is TGTGCCAGCAGCGTAGACGGGAGTACCGCCGGGGAGCTGTTTTTT. Translating it yields CASSVDGSTAGELFF. The V gene is TRBV9, the J gene TRBJ2-2; the D gene is possibly TRBD2 (6 bases). CDR3 length: 15 amino acids. Per germline, CDR1 SGDLS and CDR2 YYNGEE. With 0 bases removed from V and 6 bases from J, the gap between germline ends came to 12 bases.

The V and J genes are TRBV7-6 and TRBJ2-1, with TRBD2 matching over 7 bases. The V and J ends lost 1 base and 1 base, in that order; junction bases with no gene match: 4. The germline CDR1 and CDR2 sequences are SGHVS and FNYEAQ. CDR3 length: 16 residues. CDR3 in amino acids: CASSLDAGVSYNEQFF. CDR3 in DNA: TGTGCCAGCAGCTTAGACGCGGGAGTATCCTACAATGAGCAGTTCTTC.

The chain carries TRBV7-3 and TRBJ2-1, with TRBD2 matching over 12 bases. V shed 4 bases, J shed 2 bases, and the junction held 0 bases outside the gene matches. The CDR3 is 15 residues long. CDR1 and CDR2 from the germline V gene are SGHTA and FQGTGA. The CDR3 DNA is TGTGCCAGCAGCTCTAGCGGGGGGGCCTACAATGAGCAGTTCTTC. It yields the protein CASSSSGGAYNEQFF.